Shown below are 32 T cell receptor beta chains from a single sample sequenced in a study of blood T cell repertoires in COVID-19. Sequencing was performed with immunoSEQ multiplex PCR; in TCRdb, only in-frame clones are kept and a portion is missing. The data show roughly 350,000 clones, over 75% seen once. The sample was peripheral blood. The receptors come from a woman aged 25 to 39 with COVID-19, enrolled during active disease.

This CDR3 reads CASTRDTYGYTF. As DNA, the CDR3 is TGTGCCAGTACCCGGGACACCTATGGCTACACCTTC. The chain joins TRBV19 to TRBJ1-2; D possibly corresponds to TRBD1 (6 bases). Germline V gives CDR1 LNHDA, CDR2 SQIVND (reference sequence). The CDR3 is 12 amino acids. V lost 7 bases and J 4 bases, leaving 10 bases between the germline ends. Full variable domain (rest looked up from reference TRBV19 and TRBJ1-2): DGGITQSPKYLFRKEGQNVTLSCEQNLNHDAMYWYRQDPGQGLRLIYYSQIVNDFQKGDIAEGYSVSREKKESFPLTVTSAQKNPTAFYLCASTRDTYGYTFGSGTRLTVV.

The CDR3 nucleotides read TGCGCCAGCAGCTTACGGGAGGGCGGCGAGCAGTACTTC. This sequence encodes CASSLREGGEQYF. This rearrangement joins TRBV5-1 to TRBJ2-7; 8 positions match TRBD2. The trim removed 2 bases at V and 6 bases at J, leaving 4 bases unmatched. Germline V lookup: CDR1 SGHRS, CDR2 YFSETQ. There are 13 residues in the CDR3.

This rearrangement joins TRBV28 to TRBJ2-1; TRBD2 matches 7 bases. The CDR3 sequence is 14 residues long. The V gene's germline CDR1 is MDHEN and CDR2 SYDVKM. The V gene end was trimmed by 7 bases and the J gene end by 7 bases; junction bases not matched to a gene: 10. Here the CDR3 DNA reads TGTGCCAGCATCTACAGCGGGGAACAGAATGAGCAGTTCTTC. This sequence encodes CASIYSGEQNEQFF.

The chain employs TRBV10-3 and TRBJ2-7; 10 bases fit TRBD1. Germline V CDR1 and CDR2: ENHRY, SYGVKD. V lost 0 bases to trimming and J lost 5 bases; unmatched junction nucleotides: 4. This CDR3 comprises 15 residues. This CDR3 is CAISESETGGDEQYF. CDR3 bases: TGTGCCATCAGTGAGTCGGAGACAGGGGGCGACGAGCAGTACTTC.

Written as DNA, the CDR3 is TGTGCCAGTAGTTGGAGAACCGGGGAGCTGTTTTTT. Residues: CASSWRTGELFF. The chain has TRBV19 and TRBJ2-2; no firm D call. The CDR3 length is 12 residues. Germline V gene lookup returns CDR1 LNHDA and CDR2 SQIVND (reference sequence). Trimming left V 5 bases short and J 5 bases short, with 6 bases between.

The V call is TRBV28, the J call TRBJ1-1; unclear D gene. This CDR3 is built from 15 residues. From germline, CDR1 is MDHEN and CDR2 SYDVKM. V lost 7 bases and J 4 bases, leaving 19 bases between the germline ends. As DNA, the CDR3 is TGTGCCAGCATCCAAATGTCAGGATTGCTCACTGAAGCTTTCTTT. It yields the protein CASIQMSGLLTEAFF. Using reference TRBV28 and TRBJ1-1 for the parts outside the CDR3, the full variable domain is DVKVTQSSRYLVKRTGEKVFLECVQDMDHENMFWYRQDPGLGLRLIYFSYDVKMKEKGDIPEGYSVSREKKERFSLILESASTNQTSMYLCASIQMSGLLTEAFFGQGTRLTVV.

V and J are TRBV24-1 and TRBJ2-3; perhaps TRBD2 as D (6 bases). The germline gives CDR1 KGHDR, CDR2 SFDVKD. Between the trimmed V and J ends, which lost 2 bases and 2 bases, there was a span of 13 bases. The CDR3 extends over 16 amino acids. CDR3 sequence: CATSDSGTYNTDTQYF. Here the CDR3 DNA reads TGTGCCACCAGTGATTCCGGGACTTATAACACAGATACGCAGTATTTT.

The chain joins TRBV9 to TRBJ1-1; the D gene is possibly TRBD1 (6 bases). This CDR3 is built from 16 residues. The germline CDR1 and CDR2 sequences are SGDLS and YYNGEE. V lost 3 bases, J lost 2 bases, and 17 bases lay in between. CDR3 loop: CASSAAPGGLNTEAFF. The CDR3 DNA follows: TGTGCCAGCAGCGCAGCCCCGGGGGGCCTAAACACTGAAGCTTTCTTT.

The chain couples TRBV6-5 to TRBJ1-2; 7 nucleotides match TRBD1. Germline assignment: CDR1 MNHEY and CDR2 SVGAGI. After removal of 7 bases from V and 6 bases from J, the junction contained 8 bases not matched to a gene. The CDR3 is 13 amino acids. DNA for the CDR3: TGTGCCAGCAAGAGAGGACAGGATGATGGCTACACCTTC. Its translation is CASKRGQDDGYTF.

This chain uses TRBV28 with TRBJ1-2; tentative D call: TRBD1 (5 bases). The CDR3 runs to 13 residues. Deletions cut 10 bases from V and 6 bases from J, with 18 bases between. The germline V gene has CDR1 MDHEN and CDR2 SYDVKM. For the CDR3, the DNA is TGTGCCATTCCCACCGGGGGGAAAGATGGCTACACCTTC. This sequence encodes CAIPTGGKDGYTF.

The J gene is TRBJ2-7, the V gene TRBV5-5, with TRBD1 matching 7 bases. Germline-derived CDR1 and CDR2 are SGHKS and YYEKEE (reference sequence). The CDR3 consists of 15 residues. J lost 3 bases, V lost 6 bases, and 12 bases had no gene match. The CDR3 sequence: CASNLQGSPYYEQYF. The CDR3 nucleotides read TGTGCCAGCAACTTACAGGGGTCTCCGTACTACGAGCAGTACTTC.

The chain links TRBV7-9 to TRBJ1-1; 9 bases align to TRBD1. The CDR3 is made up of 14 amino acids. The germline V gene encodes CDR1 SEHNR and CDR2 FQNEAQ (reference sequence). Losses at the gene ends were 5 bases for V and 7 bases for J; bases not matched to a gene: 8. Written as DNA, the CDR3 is TGTGCCAGCAGCGCCACAGGGGGCTTAGATGAAGCTTTCTTT. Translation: CASSATGGLDEAFF.

The CDR3 here is CASSKGQGYTGELFF. The CDR3 nucleotides are TGCGCCAGCAGTAAAGGACAGGGCTACACCGGGGAGCTGTTTTTT. The chain carries TRBV4-1 and TRBJ2-2; TRBD1 aligns across 8 bases. The trim removed 6 bases at V and 3 bases at J, leaving 6 bases unmatched. Germline assignment: CDR1 MGHRA and CDR2 YSYEKL. There are 15 residues in the CDR3.

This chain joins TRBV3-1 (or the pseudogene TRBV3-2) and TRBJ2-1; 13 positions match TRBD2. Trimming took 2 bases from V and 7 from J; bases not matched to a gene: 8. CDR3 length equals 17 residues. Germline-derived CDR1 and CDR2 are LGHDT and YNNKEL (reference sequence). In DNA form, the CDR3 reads TGTGCCAGCAGCCAACTCTGGACTAGCGGGAGTAGGAATGAGCAGTTCTTC. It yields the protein CASSQLWTSGSRNEQFF.

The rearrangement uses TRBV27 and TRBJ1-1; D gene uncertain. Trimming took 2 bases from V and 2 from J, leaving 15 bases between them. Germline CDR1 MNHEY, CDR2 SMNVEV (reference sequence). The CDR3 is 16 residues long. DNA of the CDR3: TGTGCCAGCAGTTTAATCCCCCCGAGGGCCAACACTGAAGCTTTCTTT. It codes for CASSLIPPRANTEAFF.

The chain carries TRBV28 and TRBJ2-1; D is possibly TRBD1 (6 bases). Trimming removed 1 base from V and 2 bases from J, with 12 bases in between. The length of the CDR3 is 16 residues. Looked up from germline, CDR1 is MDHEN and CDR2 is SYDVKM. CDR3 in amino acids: CASSLYRTAPYNEQFF. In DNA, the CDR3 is TGTGCCAGCAGTTTATACCGGACAGCCCCCTACAATGAGCAGTTCTTC.

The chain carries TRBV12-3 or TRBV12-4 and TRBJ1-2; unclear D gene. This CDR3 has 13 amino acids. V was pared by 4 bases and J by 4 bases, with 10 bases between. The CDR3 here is CASSSPPLYGYTF. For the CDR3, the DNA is TGTGCCAGCAGTTCCCCCCCCCTCTATGGCTACACCTTC.

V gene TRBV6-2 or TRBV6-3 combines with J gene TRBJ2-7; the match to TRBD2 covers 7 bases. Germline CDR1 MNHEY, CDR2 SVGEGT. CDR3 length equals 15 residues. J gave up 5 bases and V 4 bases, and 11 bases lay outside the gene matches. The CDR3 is CASSSQLAFGDEQYF. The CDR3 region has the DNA TGTGCCAGCAGTTCGCAACTAGCGTTCGGCGACGAGCAGTACTTC.

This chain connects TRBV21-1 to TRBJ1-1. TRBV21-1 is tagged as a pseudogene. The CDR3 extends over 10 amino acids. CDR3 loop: CARGREKAFF. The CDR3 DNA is TGTGCCAGGGGCCGGGAGAAAGCTTTCTTT.

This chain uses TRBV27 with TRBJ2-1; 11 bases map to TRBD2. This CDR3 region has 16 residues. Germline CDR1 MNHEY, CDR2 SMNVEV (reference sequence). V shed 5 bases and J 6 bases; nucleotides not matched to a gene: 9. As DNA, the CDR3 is TGTGCCAGCAGTCGTAGCGGGAGGGCCTTTCGCAATGAGCAGTTCTTC. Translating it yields CASSRSGRAFRNEQFF.

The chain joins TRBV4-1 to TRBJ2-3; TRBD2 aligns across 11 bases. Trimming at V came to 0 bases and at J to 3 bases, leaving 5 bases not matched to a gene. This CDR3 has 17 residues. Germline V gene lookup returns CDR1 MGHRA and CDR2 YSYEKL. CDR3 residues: CASSQDGTSGPTDTQYF. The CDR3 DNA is TGCGCCAGCAGCCAAGACGGGACTAGCGGACCTACAGATACGCAGTATTTT.

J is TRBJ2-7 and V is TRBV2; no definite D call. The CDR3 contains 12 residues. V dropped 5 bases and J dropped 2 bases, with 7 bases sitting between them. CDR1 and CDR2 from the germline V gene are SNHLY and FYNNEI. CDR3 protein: CASSRSPYEQYF. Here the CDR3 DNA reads TGTGCCAGCAGTCGTTCCCCCTACGAGCAGTACTTC.

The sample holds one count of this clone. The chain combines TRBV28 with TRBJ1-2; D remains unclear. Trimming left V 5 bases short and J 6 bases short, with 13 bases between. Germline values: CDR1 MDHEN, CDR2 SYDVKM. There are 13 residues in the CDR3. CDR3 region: CASSRRTSHGYTF. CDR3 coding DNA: TGTGCCAGCAGTCGTCGGACTTCCCATGGCTACACCTTC.

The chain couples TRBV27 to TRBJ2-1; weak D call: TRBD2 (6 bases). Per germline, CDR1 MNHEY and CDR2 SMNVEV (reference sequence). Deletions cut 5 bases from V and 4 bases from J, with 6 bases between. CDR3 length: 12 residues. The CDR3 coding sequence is TGTGCCAGCAGTGCGGGGTACAATGAGCAGTTCTTC. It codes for CASSAGYNEQFF.

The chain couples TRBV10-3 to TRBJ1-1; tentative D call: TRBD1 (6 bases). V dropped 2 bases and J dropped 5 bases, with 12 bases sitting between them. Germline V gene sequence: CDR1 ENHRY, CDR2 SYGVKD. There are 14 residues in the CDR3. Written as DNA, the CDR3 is TGTGCCATCAGTGAGCAAGGGGGGGAAACTGAAGCTTTCTTT. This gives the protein CAISEQGGETEAFF.

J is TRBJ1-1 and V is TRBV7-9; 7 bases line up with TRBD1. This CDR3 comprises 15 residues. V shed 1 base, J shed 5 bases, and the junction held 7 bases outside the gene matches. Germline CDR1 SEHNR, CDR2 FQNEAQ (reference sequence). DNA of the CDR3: TGTGCCAGCAGCTTAGTCGGGCAGGGGGAGACTGAAGCTTTCTTT. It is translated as CASSLVGQGETEAFF.

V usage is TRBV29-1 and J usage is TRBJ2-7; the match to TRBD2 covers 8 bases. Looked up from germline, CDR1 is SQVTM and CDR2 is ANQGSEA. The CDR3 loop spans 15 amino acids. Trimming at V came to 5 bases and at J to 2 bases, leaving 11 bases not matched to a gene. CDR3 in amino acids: CSVTDPSGFTYEQYF. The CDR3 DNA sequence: TGCAGCGTTACAGACCCTAGCGGGTTTACCTACGAGCAGTACTTC.

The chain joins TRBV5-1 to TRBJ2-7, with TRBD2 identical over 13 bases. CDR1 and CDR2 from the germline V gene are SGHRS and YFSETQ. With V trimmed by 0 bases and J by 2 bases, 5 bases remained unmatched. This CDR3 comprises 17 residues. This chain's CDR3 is CASSLGTSGSYPYEQYF. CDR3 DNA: TGCGCCAGCAGCTTGGGGACTAGCGGGAGTTACCCCTACGAGCAGTACTTC.

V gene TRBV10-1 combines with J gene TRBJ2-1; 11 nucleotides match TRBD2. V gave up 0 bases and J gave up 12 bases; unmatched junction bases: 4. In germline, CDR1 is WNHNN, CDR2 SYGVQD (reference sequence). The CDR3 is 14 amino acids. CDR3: CASSESSGRALQFF. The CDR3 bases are TGCGCCAGCAGTGAGTCTAGCGGGAGGGCCTTGCAGTTCTTC.

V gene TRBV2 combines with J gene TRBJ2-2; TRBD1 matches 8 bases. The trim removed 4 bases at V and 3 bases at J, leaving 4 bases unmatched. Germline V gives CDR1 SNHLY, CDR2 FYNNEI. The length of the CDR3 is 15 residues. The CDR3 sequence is CASSAKTGDTGELFF. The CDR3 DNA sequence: TGTGCCAGCAGTGCTAAGACAGGGGACACCGGGGAGCTGTTTTTT.

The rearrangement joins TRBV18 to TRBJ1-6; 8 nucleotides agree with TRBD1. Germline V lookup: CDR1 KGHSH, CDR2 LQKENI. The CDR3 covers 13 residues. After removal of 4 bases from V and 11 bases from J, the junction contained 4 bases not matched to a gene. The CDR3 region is CASSLDRVAPLHF. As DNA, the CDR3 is TGTGCCAGCTCACTGGACAGGGTGGCACCCCTCCACTTT. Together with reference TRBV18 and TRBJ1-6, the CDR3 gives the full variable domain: NAGVMQNPRHLVRRRGQEARLRCSPMKGHSHVYWYRQLPEEGLKFMVYLQKENIIDESGMPKERFSAEFPKEGPSILRIQQVVRGDSAAYFCASSLDRVAPLHFGNGTRLTVT.

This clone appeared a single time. This chain's CDR3 is CASSVIEGLAGGNRVTDTQYF. CDR3 nucleotide sequence: TGTGCCAGCAGTGTTATTGAGGGACTAGCGGGAGGGAACCGGGTCACAGATACGCAGTATTTT. This rearrangement joins TRBV2 to TRBJ2-3; TRBD2 matches at 16 bases. This CDR3 contains 21 residues. Germline CDR1 and CDR2: SNHLY and FYNNEI. V trimming: 4 bases; J trimming: 2 bases; junction bases outside the gene matches: 15.